This TCR beta chain emerged from a study of shared clonotypes between healthy human individuals. Trimming took 6 bases from V and 7 from J, leaving 21 bases between them. CDR1 MDHEN and CDR2 SYDVKM come from the germline V gene. The CDR3 has 16 amino acids. Only in-frame clones appear in the TCRdb table, and some are missing; sequencing was by immunoSEQ multiplex PCR. Seen here are about 2.4 million clones, approximately 93% observed once, and the top ten hold about 0.34%. V gene TRBV28 combines with J gene TRBJ1-4; D not certain. The sequence was obtained from a young man in good health. Some clones in this sample may be carry-over from other donors' samples. Sequences were obtained from naive CD4+ T cells from PBMCs. Sample subset: CD45RA+ positively selected. CDR3 region: CASSTPRGGLVEKLFF. CDR3 nucleotide sequence: TGTGCCAGCAGCACGCCCCGGGGAGGGTTAGTTGAAAAACTGTTTTTT.